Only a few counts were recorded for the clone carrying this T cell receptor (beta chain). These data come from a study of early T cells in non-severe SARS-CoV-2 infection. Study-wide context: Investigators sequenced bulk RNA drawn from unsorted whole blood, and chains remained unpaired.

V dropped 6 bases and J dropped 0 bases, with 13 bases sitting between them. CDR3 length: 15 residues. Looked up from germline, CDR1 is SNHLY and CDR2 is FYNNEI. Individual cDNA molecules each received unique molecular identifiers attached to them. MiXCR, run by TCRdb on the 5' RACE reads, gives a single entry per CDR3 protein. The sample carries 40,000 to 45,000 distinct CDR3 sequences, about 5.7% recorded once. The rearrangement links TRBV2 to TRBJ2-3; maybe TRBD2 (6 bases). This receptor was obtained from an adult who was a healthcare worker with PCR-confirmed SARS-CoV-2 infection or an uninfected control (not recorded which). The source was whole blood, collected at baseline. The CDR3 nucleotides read TGTGCCAGCAGGAGGAGGGCCACTAGCACAGATACGCAGTATTTT. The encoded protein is CASRRRATSTDTQYF.